The 22 T cell receptor beta chains reported below all come from one sample, sequenced in a study of T cells in Graves' hyperthyroidism and ophthalmopathy (dated by TCRdb to the late 2010s). The method behind the library was multiplex PCR. Sequencing relied on an Illumina HiSeq 2000. Amplification of TCR beta CDR3 regions was carried out from RNA transcripts. The TCR CDR3 was subjected to a first round of RT-PCR using the HTBI primer set and the Qiagen OneStep RT-PCR kit. TCRdb trimmed public reads at Q25 via fastp, called clones via MiXCR and kept in-frame beta chains. Identical CDR3 proteins give one entry, which carries the most common genes and DNA. For this sample the table gives around 340,000 distinct CDR3 sequences, of which about 17% were detected only once. The top ten clonotypes cover about a third of the sample. Sample: blood. Source of these receptors: a woman aged 25 to 39 with Graves' hyperthyroidism that later progressed to Graves' ophthalmopathy.

This clonotype was recorded a few times. V gene TRBV6-5 combines with J gene TRBJ2-1; tentatively, D is TRBD2 (6 bases). V shed 4 bases and J shed 7 bases, with 20 bases lying between them. CDR1 and CDR2 (germline): MNHEY, SVGAGI. The CDR3 length is 16 residues. In nucleotides, the CDR3 is TGTGCCAGCAGTTCGACTACGGGACTGCTTCTGAATGAGCAGTTCTTC. This codes for CASSSTTGLLLNEQFF.

This clonotype was seen at least ten times. The chain carries TRBV30 and TRBJ1-6; 7 positions match TRBD1. The CDR3 consists of 16 residues. CDR1 and CDR2 from the germline V gene are GTSNPN and SVGIG (reference sequence). Trimming removed 0 bases from V and 10 bases from J; junction bases left unmatched: 12. In nucleotides, the CDR3 is TGTGCCTGGAGTGTTGACAGGGTCGGCCTCGGGTCACCCCTCCACTTT. Its protein is CAWSVDRVGLGSPLHF.

This clonotype was observed a handful of times. The CDR3 is CASSREGGDNQPQHF. The DNA for the CDR3 is TGTGCCAGCAGTCGTGAAGGGGGTGACAATCAGCCCCAGCATTTT. The V call is TRBV4-2, the J call TRBJ1-5; a weak D match, TRBD1 (6 bases). This CDR3 contains 15 residues. V lost 6 bases and J 3 bases, leaving 15 bases between the germline ends. CDR1 LGHNA and CDR2 YNFKEQ come from the germline V gene.

This clonotype was seen at least ten times. The chain carries TRBV10-3 and TRBJ2-1, with a weak D call TRBD1 (5 bases). Trimming took off 4 bases at V and 0 bases at J, with 13 bases between the two ends. Germline V gene sequence: CDR1 ENHRY, CDR2 SYGVKD. This CDR3 contains 16 residues. CDR3 nucleotides: TGTGCCATCAGTGGTCAGGGTCGTAGCTCCTACAATGAGCAGTTCTTC. It encodes CAISGQGRSSYNEQFF.

The sample holds many counts of this clonotype. The J gene is TRBJ2-1, the V gene TRBV9; unclear D gene. Germline V gene sequence: CDR1 SGDLS, CDR2 YYNGEE. The CDR3 is 13 residues long. The V end was cut by 7 bases, the J end by 1 base, with 9 bases between. The CDR3 DNA follows: TGTGCCAGCGGGTCTAGGTCCTACAATGAGCAGTTCTTC. Translation gives CASGSRSYNEQFF.

This clonotype has at least ten counts. J is TRBJ2-2 and V is TRBV12-3 or TRBV12-4; D is undetermined. The CDR3 length is 11 residues. V lost 5 bases, J lost 2 bases, and 0 bases lay in between. The CDR3 here is CASSNTGELFF. The DNA for the CDR3 is TGTGCCAGCAGTAACACCGGGGAGCTGTTTTTT.

Ten or more counts support this clonotype. J is TRBJ1-1 and V is TRBV2; no clear D gene. Germline values: CDR1 SNHLY, CDR2 FYNNEI. This CDR3 contains 13 residues. V gave up 4 bases and J gave up 3 bases, with 9 bases separating them. The CDR3 reads CASSGTWDTEAFF. DNA of the CDR3: TGTGCCAGCAGTGGGACCTGGGACACTGAAGCTTTCTTT. Based on the CDR3 plus reference TRBV2 and TRBJ1-1, the full variable domain is EPEVTQTPSHQVTQMGQEVILRCVPISNHLYFYWYRQILGQKVEFLVSFYNNEISEKSEIFDDQFSVERPDGSNFTLKIRSTKLEDSAMYFCASSGTWDTEAFFGQGTRLTVV.

This chain joins TRBV9 and TRBJ1-1, with D possibly TRBD1 on 5 matching bases. The CDR3 is 16 residues long. Trimming cost V 0 bases and J 4 bases, with 16 bases left between them. CDR1 and CDR2 (germline): SGDLS, YYNGEE. The CDR3 DNA reads as TGTGCCAGCAGCGTAGCCGAGATCTGGGACGGCACTGAAGCTTTCTTT. It translates to CASSVAEIWDGTEAFF.

Ten or more counts support this clonotype. V gene TRBV5-1 combines with J gene TRBJ1-1, with 7 bases identical to TRBD1. The CDR3 length is 13 residues. The germline V gene encodes CDR1 SGHRS and CDR2 YFSETQ. V lost 4 bases and J lost 6; bases outside the gene matches: 6. The CDR3 sequence is CASSQGDIAEAFF. The CDR3 nucleotides read TGCGCCAGCAGCCAGGGGGATATCGCTGAAGCTTTCTTT.

This clonotype was observed at least ten times. The chain is built from TRBV28 and TRBJ1-2; possible D gene TRBD1, 6 bases. The germline V gene encodes CDR1 MDHEN and CDR2 SYDVKM. CDR3 length: 12 amino acids. Trimming pared 7 bases from V and 3 bases from J, leaving 9 bases between. The CDR3 spells CASNGGHYGYTF. The CDR3 bases are TGTGCCAGCAACGGGGGGCACTATGGCTACACCTTC.

Ten or more counts support this clonotype. V is TRBV11-2 and J is TRBJ2-1, with D unclear. V was cut by 2 bases and J by 6 bases, with 14 bases left in between. Per germline, CDR1 SGHAT and CDR2 FQNNGV. The CDR3 is made up of 15 amino acids. CDR3 amino acids: CASSLSASLRNEQFF. The DNA of the CDR3 is TGTGCCAGCAGCTTATCGGCCTCCCTCCGCAATGAGCAGTTCTTC.

This clonotype was counted many times. This chain links TRBV9 with TRBJ2-7; D possibly uses TRBD1 or TRBD2 (5 bases each). Germline CDR1 SGDLS, CDR2 YYNGEE. The CDR3 length is 15 residues. Trimming took off 4 bases at V and 0 bases at J, with 14 bases between the two ends. CDR3 DNA: TGTGCCAGCAGCCCCGCGTGGGGGAGCTCCTACGAGCAGTACTTC. Translating gives CASSPAWGSSYEQYF.

The V gene is TRBV15, the J gene TRBJ1-2; D not certain. The CDR3 covers 14 residues. With 0 bases removed from V and 1 base from J, the gap between germline ends came to 6 bases. Germline CDR1 and CDR2: LNHNV and YYDKDF (reference sequence). In DNA, the CDR3 is TGTGCCACCAGCAGAGACCCAAGTAACTATGGCTACACCTTC. Translating gives CATSRDPSNYGYTF.

V usage is TRBV7-4 and J usage is TRBJ1-5; 12 bases map to TRBD1. The germline gives CDR1 SGHVT, CDR2 SQSDAQ. This CDR3 spans 18 amino acids. The junction had 14 bases not matched to a gene; V was cut back by 7 bases and J by 4 bases. CDR3 nucleotides: TGTGCCAGCATCCTACCCCGGGGACAGGGGGCGGGGAATCAGCCCCAGCATTTT. Residues: CASILPRGQGAGNQPQHF.

The chain combines TRBV7-9 with TRBJ1-3; D is unclear. Germline-derived CDR1 and CDR2 are SEHNR and FQNEAQ (reference sequence). The V end was cut by 8 bases, the J end by 0 bases, with 14 bases between. This CDR3 is 15 amino acids long. The CDR3 DNA is TGTGCCAGCTCCAGAAACTGGGACTCTGGAAACACCATATATTTT. It codes for CASSRNWDSGNTIYF.

The V and J genes are TRBV9 and TRBJ2-2; D ambiguous. Germline assignment: CDR1 SGDLS and CDR2 YYNGEE. V was shortened by 0 bases and J by 0 bases, with 6 bases between the two germline ends. This CDR3 is 15 amino acids long. CDR3 nucleotide sequence: TGTGCCAGCAGCGTAGGACAAACGAACACCGGGGAGCTGTTTTTT. The encoded protein is CASSVGQTNTGELFF.

Ten or more counts support this clonotype. V usage is TRBV28 and J usage is TRBJ2-1; 15 bases match TRBD2. This CDR3 has 19 residues. Looked up from germline, CDR1 is MDHEN and CDR2 is SYDVKM. After removal of 5 bases from V and 3 bases from J, the junction contained 11 bases not matched to a gene. CDR3 residues: CASSQPGGTSGGFYNEQFF. CDR3 coding DNA: TGTGCCAGCAGTCAGCCGGGGGGGACTAGCGGGGGGTTCTACAATGAGCAGTTCTTC.

The sample holds many counts of this clonotype. A much larger clone lies a single base off, so this may be a read error. The chain employs TRBV12-3 or TRBV12-4 and TRBJ2-2; 7 bases map to TRBD1. CDR3 length equals 14 residues. V lost 5 bases, J lost 4 bases, and 4 bases stayed unmatched. The CDR3 here is CASSPTGFTGELFF. The CDR3 nucleotides are TGTGCCAGCAGTCCGACAGGGTTCACCGGGGAGCTGTTTTTT.

This clonotype occurred many times. This chain links TRBV12-3 or TRBV12-4 with TRBJ2-2, with 12 bases lining up with TRBD2. J was trimmed by 6 bases and V by 6 bases; bases with no gene match: 5. The CDR3 has 15 residues. CDR3 region: CASRLASGGAGELFF. As DNA, the CDR3 is TGTGCCAGCAGGCTGGCTAGCGGGGGGGCCGGGGAGCTGTTTTTT.

The genes are TRBV20-1 and TRBJ2-3, with D possibly TRBD1 on 5 matching bases. CDR3 length equals 14 residues. From germline, CDR1 is DFQATT and CDR2 SNEGSKA (reference sequence). The ends were cut back, 5 bases at V and 0 bases at J, with 12 bases in the middle. The CDR3 sequence: CSARRRGSTDTQYF. As DNA, the CDR3 is TGCAGTGCTCGGCGAAGGGGCAGCACAGATACGCAGTATTTT.

The sample holds many counts of this clonotype. The chain joins TRBV5-1 to TRBJ2-7; TRBD2 might be the D (6 bases). V was pared by 4 bases and J by 5 bases, with 13 bases between. The CDR3 spans 13 residues. Germline lookup yields CDR1 SGHRS and CDR2 YFSETQ. The CDR3 DNA follows: TGCGCCAGCAGCCGCGGGACTCGCGACGAGCAGTACTTC. Its protein product is CASSRGTRDEQYF.

This clonotype was found once. The chain recombines TRBV27 with TRBJ2-1; 7 bases are a match to TRBD1. V was pared by 5 bases and J by 0 bases, with 7 bases of the junction left unmatched. This CDR3 comprises 16 residues. Germline V gene lookup returns CDR1 MNHEY and CDR2 SMNVEV (reference sequence). The CDR3 sequence: CASSPLQGPSYNEQFF. CDR3 in DNA: TGTGCCAGCAGTCCATTACAGGGGCCCTCCTACAATGAGCAGTTCTTC.